One sample yielded the 8 T cell receptor beta chains listed below, sequenced in a study of blood T cell repertoires in COVID-19. Only in-frame clones appear in the TCRdb table, and some are missing; sequencing was by immunoSEQ multiplex PCR. The data show roughly 290,000 clones, with 80% to 90% seen just once and less than 2.5% held by the top ten. Material: PBMCs or T cells enriched from blood (not recorded which). The source is a man aged 25-45 years who had recovered from COVID-19.

The chain uses TRBV5-6 and TRBJ1-5; 7 bases match TRBD1. Trimming removed 0 bases from V and 2 bases from J; junction bases left unmatched: 2. Germline V gene lookup returns CDR1 SGHDT and CDR2 YYEEEE. There are 15 residues in the CDR3. The CDR3 region is CASSLGGTGNQPQHF. The CDR3 DNA reads as TGTGCCAGCAGCTTGGGTGGGACAGGCAATCAGCCCCAGCATTTT.

The chain is built from TRBV23-1 and TRBJ2-7, with 10 positions matching TRBD1. TRBV23-1 is labeled an ORF, and its function is uncertain. The length of the CDR3 is 16 residues. J lost 2 bases, V lost 0 bases, and 4 bases had no gene match. In nucleotides, the CDR3 is TGCGCCAGCAGTCAATCTAGGGACAGGGGCACCTACGAGCAGTACTTC. Its translation: CASSQSRDRGTYEQYF.

The chain employs TRBV6-5 and TRBJ2-6; tentatively, D is TRBD1 (5 bases). The CDR3 consists of 16 residues. Germline V gene lookup returns CDR1 MNHEY and CDR2 SVGAGI. Trimming took 4 bases from V and 0 from J, leaving 10 bases between them. The chain's CDR3 is CASSLTGGSGANVLTF. In DNA, the CDR3 is TGTGCCAGCAGTTTAACAGGCGGCTCTGGGGCCAACGTCCTGACTTTC.

The gene calls are TRBV9 and TRBJ2-2; D is perhaps TRBD1 (7 bases). V lost 5 bases and J 0 bases, leaving 14 bases between the germline ends. Germline CDR1 is SGDLS and CDR2 is YYNGEE. There are 16 residues in the CDR3. CDR3 in DNA: TGTGCCAGCAGACCCAGGGGGGACGCGAACACCGGGGAGCTGTTTTTT. It yields the protein CASRPRGDANTGELFF.

The J gene is TRBJ1-2, the V gene TRBV7-2, with D tentatively TRBD1 (5 bases). There are 16 residues in the CDR3. In germline, CDR1 is SGHTA, CDR2 FQGNSA. V lost 4 bases and J 4 bases, leaving 19 bases between the germline ends. The CDR3 loop is CASSSSGGSLSYGYTF. The CDR3 DNA is TGTGCCAGCAGCTCCTCTGGGGGGTCCCTGAGCTATGGCTACACCTTC.

The chain recombines TRBV5-1 with TRBJ1-4; the match to TRBD1 covers 7 bases. CDR1 is SGHRS, CDR2 YFSETQ, per germline. V was clipped by 3 bases and J by 0 bases; unmatched bases: 8. The CDR3 runs to 17 residues. CDR3 loop: CASSSGTGATTNEKLFF. The DNA for the CDR3 is TGCGCCAGCAGCTCAGGTACAGGGGCGACAACTAATGAAAAACTGTTTTTT.

This clone was seen once. V gene TRBV19 combines with J gene TRBJ2-1, with 8 positions matching TRBD1. The trim removed 3 bases at V and 8 bases at J, leaving 6 bases unmatched. Germline values: CDR1 LNHDA, CDR2 SQIVND (reference sequence). The CDR3 covers 14 residues. Here the CDR3 reads CASSIRPRGHEQFF. Here the CDR3 DNA reads TGTGCCAGTAGTATTCGGCCCAGGGGGCATGAGCAGTTCTTC.

The chain joins TRBV3-1 (or the pseudogene TRBV3-2) to TRBJ1-2; D is perhaps TRBD1 (5 bases). CDR1 is LGHDT and CDR2 is YNNKEL in the germline V gene (reference sequence). CDR3 length equals 13 residues. V was trimmed by 0 bases and J by 8 bases, leaving 10 bases between them. The CDR3 DNA reads as TGTGCCAGCAGCCAAGATGGACAAAGGGGCTACACCTTC. Translated, it gives CASSQDGQRGYTF.